This T cell receptor (beta chain) was captured by sequencing in a study of metastatic and nonmetastatic thyroid tumors. Study context: Repertoires from malignant and benign thyroid patients were compared across blood and tumor or nodule tissue.

CDR3 length: 14 amino acids. Germline CDR1 and CDR2: SGHDN and FVKESK. No treatment had been given to any patient before thyroid surgery. Through MiXCR, TCRdb re-clonotyped the PCR reads. Among approximately 84,000 clones, about 15% were seen once, and the ten largest hold around 3.3%. As regards this clone: One end of the junction fails to match germline, which may point to a read error.

The sequence derives from a female donor with papillary thyroid cancer or a benign thyroid nodule (not recorded which). Some clones in this sample may be carry-over from other donors' samples. The sequenced material came from blood. The chain has TRBV14 and TRBJ1-2; TRBD1 might be the D (5 bases). In DNA, the CDR3 is TGTGCCAGCAGCCAGGCTACAGGTAACTATGTCTACACCTTC. This sequence encodes CASSQATGNYVYTF.